This passage covers 6 T cell receptor beta chains from one sample sequenced in a study of blood T cell repertoires in COVID-19. Data came from immunoSEQ multiplex PCR; TCRdb stores just in-frame clones and leaves some out. This table has around 380,000 clones, 81% appearing once. The sample consisted of peripheral blood. The receptor set was obtained from a human donor with acute or convalescent COVID-19. The donor label of this sample is uncertain.

The genes are TRBV27 and TRBJ2-3, with D possibly matching TRBD2 (5 bases). V lost 5 bases, J lost 7 bases, and 22 bases lay in between. Germline CDR1 and CDR2: MNHEY and SMNVEV (reference sequence). CDR3 size: 16 residues. The CDR3 spells CASSTRRGSSANTQYF. CDR3 coding DNA: TGTGCCAGCAGTACCCGCCGGGGTAGCTCGGCGAATACGCAGTATTTT.

The chain links TRBV2 to TRBJ1-2, with D possibly being TRBD1 (5 bases). Looked up from germline, CDR1 is SNHLY and CDR2 is FYNNEI. The CDR3 covers 13 residues. Trimming removed 10 bases at V and 4 bases at J, with 16 bases between. The CDR3 region is CATTGRDSYGYTF. Written as DNA, the CDR3 is TGTGCCACCACGGGGCGGGACTCCTATGGCTACACCTTC.

The rearrangement joins TRBV9 to TRBJ1-1; D remains unclear. The CDR3 runs to 15 residues. V shed 4 bases and J shed 0 bases, with 13 bases lying between them. Per germline, CDR1 SGDLS and CDR2 YYNGEE. CDR3 in DNA: TGTGCCAGCAGCCCCTCCCCCATAGTGAACACTGAAGCTTTCTTT. Amino acid sequence: CASSPSPIVNTEAFF.

The genes are TRBV14 and TRBJ1-2, with 11 positions matching TRBD1. This CDR3 comprises 14 residues. After removal of 4 bases from V and 8 bases from J, the junction contained 6 bases not matched to a gene. Germline assignment: CDR1 SGHDN and CDR2 FVKESK. CDR3 in amino acids: CASSPGQGAAGYTF. CDR3 nucleotide sequence: TGTGCCAGCAGCCCCGGACAGGGGGCGGCGGGCTACACCTTC.

This clone was observed a single time. The chain links TRBV28 to TRBJ1-2; the D gene is possibly TRBD1 (5 bases). The CDR3 sequence is 15 residues long. Germline CDR1 is MDHEN and CDR2 is SYDVKM. The V end was cut by 2 bases, the J end by 3 bases, with 13 bases between. The DNA of the CDR3 is TGTGCCAGCAGTTTAAATGCAGGGCTAGACTATGGCTACACCTTC. Translating gives CASSLNAGLDYGYTF.

The chain uses TRBV7-2 and TRBJ1-1, with 8 nucleotides matching TRBD1. This CDR3 spans 15 amino acids. Germline values: CDR1 SGHTA, CDR2 FQGNSA. The J segment lost 3 bases and the V segment lost 7 bases, leaving 10 bases of the junction unmatched. CDR3 region: CASTPIRTGHTEAFF. For the CDR3, the DNA is TGTGCCAGCACCCCTATCAGGACAGGGCACACTGAAGCTTTCTTT.